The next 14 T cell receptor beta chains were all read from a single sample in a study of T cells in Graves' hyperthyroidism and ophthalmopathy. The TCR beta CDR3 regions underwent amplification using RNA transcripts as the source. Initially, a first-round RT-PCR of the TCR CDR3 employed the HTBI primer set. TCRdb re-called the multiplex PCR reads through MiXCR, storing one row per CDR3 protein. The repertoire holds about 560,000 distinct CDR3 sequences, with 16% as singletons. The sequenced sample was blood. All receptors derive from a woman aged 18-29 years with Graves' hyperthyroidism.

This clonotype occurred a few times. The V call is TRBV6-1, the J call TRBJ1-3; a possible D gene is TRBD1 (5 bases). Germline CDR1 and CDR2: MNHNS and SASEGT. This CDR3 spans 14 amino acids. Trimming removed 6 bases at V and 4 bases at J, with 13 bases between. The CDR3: CASRGEGKGNTIYF. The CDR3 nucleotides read TGTGCCAGCAGAGGGGAGGGGAAGGGAAACACCATATATTTT.

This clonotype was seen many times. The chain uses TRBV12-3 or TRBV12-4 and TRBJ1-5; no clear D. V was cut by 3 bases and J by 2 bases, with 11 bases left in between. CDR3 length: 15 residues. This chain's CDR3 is CASSFGEKGNQPQHF. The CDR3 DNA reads TGTGCCAGCAGTTTTGGGGAAAAAGGCAATCAGCCCCAGCATTTT.

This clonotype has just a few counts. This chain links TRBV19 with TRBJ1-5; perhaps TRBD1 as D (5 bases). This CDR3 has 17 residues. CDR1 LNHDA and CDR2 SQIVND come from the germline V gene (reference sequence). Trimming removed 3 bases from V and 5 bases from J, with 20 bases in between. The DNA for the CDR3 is TGTGCCAGTAGTATTTTGGCAGGGTGGTTGACGGATCAGCCCCAGCATTTT. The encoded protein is CASSILAGWLTDQPQHF.

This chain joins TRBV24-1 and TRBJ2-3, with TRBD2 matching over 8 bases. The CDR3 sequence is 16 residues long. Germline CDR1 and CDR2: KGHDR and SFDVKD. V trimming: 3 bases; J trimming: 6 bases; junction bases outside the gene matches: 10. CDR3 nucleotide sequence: TGTGCCACCAGTGATCTACAGCGGGGGCTCGGGGATACGCAGTATTTT. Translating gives CATSDLQRGLGDTQYF.

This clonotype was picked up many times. The DNA for the CDR3 is TGTGCCAGCAGCTTTGGACAGGGAAACACAGATACGCAGTATTTT. Protein sequence: CASSFGQGNTDTQYF. The chain has TRBV7-6 and TRBJ2-3, with 8 positions matching TRBD1. Germline V gives CDR1 SGHVS, CDR2 FNYEAQ. This CDR3 is 15 amino acids long. After removal of 3 bases from V and 2 bases from J, the junction contained 4 bases not matched to a gene.

The CDR3 protein is CASSFFGRGLTDTQYF. CDR3 nucleotide sequence: TGTGCCAGCAGTTTCTTTGGCAGGGGGCTGACAGATACGCAGTATTTT. The chain employs TRBV27 and TRBJ2-3; 8 bases map to TRBD1. V lost 3 bases and J lost 3; bases outside the gene matches: 8. Germline CDR1 and CDR2: MNHEY and SMNVEV (reference sequence). This CDR3 comprises 16 residues.

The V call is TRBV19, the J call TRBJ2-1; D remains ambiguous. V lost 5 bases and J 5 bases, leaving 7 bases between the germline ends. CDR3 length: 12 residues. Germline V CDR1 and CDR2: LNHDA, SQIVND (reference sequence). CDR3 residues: CASSYGNNEQFF. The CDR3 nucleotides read TGTGCCAGTAGTTATGGGAACAATGAGCAGTTCTTC.

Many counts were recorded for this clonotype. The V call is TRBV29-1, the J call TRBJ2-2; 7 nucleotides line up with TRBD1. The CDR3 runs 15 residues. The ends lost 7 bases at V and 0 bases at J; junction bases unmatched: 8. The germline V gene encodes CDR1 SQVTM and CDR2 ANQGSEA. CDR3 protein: CSGTGRRPNTGELFF. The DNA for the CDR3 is TGCAGCGGGACAGGTCGCCGACCGAACACCGGGGAGCTGTTTTTT.

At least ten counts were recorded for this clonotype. CDR3 nucleotides: TGTGCCAGCAGCTTGGGGACAGCATTAACCTACAATGAGCAGTTCTTC. It specifies CASSLGTALTYNEQFF. The genes are TRBV5-6 and TRBJ2-1; D possibly corresponds to TRBD1 (6 bases). The CDR3 is 16 residues long. The germline V gene has CDR1 SGHDT and CDR2 YYEEEE. Trimming shortened V by 0 bases and J by 2 bases, and 12 bases separated the two germline ends.

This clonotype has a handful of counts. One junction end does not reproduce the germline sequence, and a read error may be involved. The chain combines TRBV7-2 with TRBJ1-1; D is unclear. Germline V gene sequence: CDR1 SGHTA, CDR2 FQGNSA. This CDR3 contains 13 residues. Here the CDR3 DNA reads TGCGCCAGCAGCCCGAGGGCACTGTCTGAAGCTTTCTTT. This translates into CASSPRALSEAFF.

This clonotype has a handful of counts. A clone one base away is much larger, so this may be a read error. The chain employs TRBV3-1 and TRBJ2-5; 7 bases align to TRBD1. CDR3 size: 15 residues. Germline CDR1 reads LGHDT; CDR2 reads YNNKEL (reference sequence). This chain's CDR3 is CASSEQGTVRETRYF. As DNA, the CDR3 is TGTGCCAGCAGCGAACAGGGGACGGTGCGAGAGACCCGGTACTTC.

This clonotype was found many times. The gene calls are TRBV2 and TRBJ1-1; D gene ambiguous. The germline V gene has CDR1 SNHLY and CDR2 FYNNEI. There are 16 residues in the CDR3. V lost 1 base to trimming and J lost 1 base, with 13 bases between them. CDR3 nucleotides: TGTGCCAGCAGTGAAGTCATTGAGAGAACGAACACTGAAGCTTTCTTT. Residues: CASSEVIERTNTEAFF.

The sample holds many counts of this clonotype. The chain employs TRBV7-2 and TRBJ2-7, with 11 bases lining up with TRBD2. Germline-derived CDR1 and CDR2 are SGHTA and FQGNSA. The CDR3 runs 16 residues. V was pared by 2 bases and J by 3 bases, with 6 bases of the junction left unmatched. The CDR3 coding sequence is TGTGCCAGCAGCTTACTAGCGGGAGGAGGGATCTACGAGCAGTACTTC. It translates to CASSLLAGGGIYEQYF.

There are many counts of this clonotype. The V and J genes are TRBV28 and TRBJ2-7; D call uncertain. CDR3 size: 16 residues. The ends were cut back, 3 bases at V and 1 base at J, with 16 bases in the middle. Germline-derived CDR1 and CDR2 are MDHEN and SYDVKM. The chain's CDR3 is CASSLARKSVSYEQYF. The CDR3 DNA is TGTGCCAGCAGTTTGGCGCGAAAGTCCGTGTCCTACGAGCAGTACTTC.